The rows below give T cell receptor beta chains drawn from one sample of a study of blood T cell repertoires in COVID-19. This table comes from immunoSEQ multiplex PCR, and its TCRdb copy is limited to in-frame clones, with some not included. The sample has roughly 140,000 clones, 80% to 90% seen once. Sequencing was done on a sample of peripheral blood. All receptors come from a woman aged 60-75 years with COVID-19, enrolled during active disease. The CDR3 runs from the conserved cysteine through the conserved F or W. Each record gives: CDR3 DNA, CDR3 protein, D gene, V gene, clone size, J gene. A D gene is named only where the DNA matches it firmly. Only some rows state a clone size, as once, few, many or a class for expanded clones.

TGCGCCAGCAGCTTGGCACAGGGGTTCTCCTACAATGAGCAGTTCTTC,CASSLAQGFSYNEQFF,TRBD1,TRBV5-1,-,TRBJ2-1
TGTGCCAGCCGAACTATGGACTACGAGCAGTACTTC,CASRTMDYEQYF,-,TRBV2,-,TRBJ2-7
TGTGCCAGCAACCCACGCGGGCCGTCCTACGAGCAGTACTTC,CASNPRGPSYEQYF,-,TRBV6-5,-,TRBJ2-7
TGTGCCAGCAGCTTAGGACCGGACAGGGTGTATCCTACCCATGACGAGCAGTACTTC,CASSLGPDRVYPTHDEQYF,TRBD1,TRBV7-9,-,TRBJ2-7
TGTGCCTGGAGTGTACTAGTAAACACTGAAGCTTTCTTT,CAWSVLVNTEAFF,-,TRBV30,-,TRBJ1-1
TGTGCCAGCAGCCGGACAGGGGAGGACTACGAGCAGTACTTC,CASSRTGEDYEQYF,TRBD1,TRBV7-2,-,TRBJ2-7
TGTGCCAGCAGTTTAGGTAGAGGCAATGAGCAGTTCTTC,CASSLGRGNEQFF,-,TRBV27,-,TRBJ2-1
TGTGCCATCAAAGAGACAGAAACCTACGAGCAGTACTTC,CAIKETETYEQYF,-,TRBV10-3,-,TRBJ2-7
TGTGCCAGCAGCCCAATGAGGGAAACTGAAGCTTTCTTT,CASSPMRETEAFF,-,TRBV9,-,TRBJ1-1
TGTGCCAGCAGCTTTGGGGGGGCTCGCACAGATACGCAGTATTTT,CASSFGGARTDTQYF,-,TRBV7-2,few,TRBJ2-3
TGTGCCAGCAGTTACGACCGGGACAAGAAGGCCACCTTC,CASSYDRDKKATF,-,TRBV6-5,-,TRBJ1-2
TGTGCCAGCAGCTTAGGACAGGGTAACTCCTACGAGCAGTACTTC,CASSLGQGNSYEQYF,TRBD1,TRBV11-2,few,TRBJ2-7
TGCGCCAGCAGCCAAGATACGGGGTTCGCGAACACCGGGGAGCTGTTTTTT,CASSQDTGFANTGELFF,-,TRBV4-1,-,TRBJ2-2
TGCGCCAGCAGCTTCTCGACAGGGGATCAGCCCCAGCATTTT,CASSFSTGDQPQHF,TRBD1,TRBV5-1,-,TRBJ1-5
TGCAGCGTTGGGGAGGTCAACACCGGGGAGCTGTTTTTT,CSVGEVNTGELFF,-,TRBV29-1,-,TRBJ2-2
TGTGCCTGGAACCCTCTAGCGGGGGGCTACAATGAGCAGTTCTTC,CAWNPLAGGYNEQFF,TRBD2,TRBV30,-,TRBJ2-1
TGTGCCAGCAGTCCCCCGGGACAGGGAATTGGAAACACCATATATTTT,CASSPPGQGIGNTIYF,TRBD1,TRBV27,few,TRBJ1-3
TGTGCCAGCAGCCCACCACGGCTAGCGGGGCTGGGCGAGACCCAGTACTTC,CASSPPRLAGLGETQYF,TRBD2,TRBV3-1/TRBV3-2,-,TRBJ2-5
TGTGCCAGCAGCCCCTTGGGTACAGGGGCCTACGAGCAGTACTTC,CASSPLGTGAYEQYF,TRBD1,TRBV14,-,TRBJ2-7
TGCAGTGCTAGTAAATTTTCTCAGGACTACACCTTC,CSASKFSQDYTF,-,TRBV20-1,-,TRBJ1-2
TGTGCCAGAAGCTTTAGGACAGGGTCGAAAGGGGTCGGTGGCTACACCTTC,CARSFRTGSKGVGGYTF,TRBD1,TRBV5-3,-,TRBJ1-2
TGCGCCAGCAGCCGCACGACTAGCGGGGTGGGGAATGAGCAGTTCTTC,CASSRTTSGVGNEQFF,TRBD2,TRBV4-1,-,TRBJ2-1
TGTGCCACCAGTGATGGGACAGGGGGGACCCAGTACTTC,CATSDGTGGTQYF,TRBD1,TRBV24-1,-,TRBJ2-5
TGTGCCAGTGGACAGGGGATGGTGTCCACCGGGGAGCTGTTTTTT,CASGQGMVSTGELFF,TRBD1,TRBV10-3,-,TRBJ2-2
TGTGCCAGCAGCCCTACTACACAGGGTGGCTACACCTTC,CASSPTTQGGYTF,-,TRBV3-1/TRBV3-2,-,TRBJ1-2
TGCGCCAGCAGCTATGGACAGGGGGCAGAGACCCAGTACTTC,CASSYGQGAETQYF,TRBD1,TRBV5-1,-,TRBJ2-5
TGTGCCAGCAGCCATCACCGATGGGGGCGCTGGAACACTGAAGCTTTCTTT,CASSHHRWGRWNTEAFF,-,TRBV4-2,-,TRBJ1-1
TGTGCCAGCAGCCAGGCAGGGGACTATGGCTACACCTTC,CASSQAGDYGYTF,-,TRBV3-1/TRBV3-2,-,TRBJ1-2
TGTGCCAGCAGTGAATTTGGATTGAGGGTTGCTTCTTTGCCCCAGCATTTT,CASSEFGLRVASLPQHF,-,TRBV6-1,-,TRBJ1-5
TGCGCCAGCAGCCAAGATCTCAGCCAAGAGACCCAGTACTTC,CASSQDLSQETQYF,-,TRBV4-3,-,TRBJ2-5
TGTGCCAGCAGCTTAAGAAGGACAGGGGTCACTGAAGCTTTCTTT,CASSLRRTGVTEAFF,TRBD1,TRBV7-2,once,TRBJ1-1
TGTGCCATCAGTGAGCCGACGCCTCAAGGACGGAGGAAGAGTAATGAGCAGTTCTTC,CAISEPTPQGRRKSNEQFF,-,TRBV10-3,-,TRBJ2-1
TGTGCCAGCAGCTTGGACCAGCGGAACTATGGCTACACCTTC,CASSLDQRNYGYTF,-,TRBV5-6,-,TRBJ1-2
TGCGCCAGCAGCCGCACAGGGGACAGGGCCGATGAGCAGTTCTTC,CASSRTGDRADEQFF,TRBD1,TRBV4-3,once,TRBJ2-1
TGCGCCAGCAGCACTGGACAGGGGGTCACTGAAGCTTTCTTT,CASSTGQGVTEAFF,TRBD1,TRBV5-1,-,TRBJ1-1
TGTGCCAGCAGGAGGGCCGAAGGCGAGCAGTACTTC,CASRRAEGEQYF,-,TRBV6-6,-,TRBJ2-7
TGTGCCAGCAGCCGCACAGGGTACGAGCAGTACTTC,CASSRTGYEQYF,-,TRBV14,-,TRBJ2-7
TGCGCCAGCAGCCAATTTACCGGACAGGGCCCTACCTACGAGCAGTACTTC,CASSQFTGQGPTYEQYF,TRBD1,TRBV4-1,-,TRBJ2-7
TGTGCCAGCAGCTTATCGGGGAATGAGCAGTTCTTC,CASSLSGNEQFF,-,TRBV7-9,-,TRBJ2-1
TGTGCCAGCAGTTTAGGTGGTATAGGGGGCTACGAGCAGTACTTC,CASSLGGIGGYEQYF,-,TRBV27,-,TRBJ2-7
TGTGCCAGCAGCCGGAGTGGCACTGAAGCTTTCTTT,CASSRSGTEAFF,-,TRBV27,once,TRBJ1-1
TGTGCCAGCAGCACCAAGGGGGCTGAGATCGGGGAGCTGTTTTTT,CASSTKGAEIGELFF,TRBD1,TRBV5-4,-,TRBJ2-2
TGCGCCAGCAGCTTTAGTAGCGGGGGGTACAATGAGCAGTTCTTC,CASSFSSGGYNEQFF,TRBD2,TRBV5-1,-,TRBJ2-1
TGCGCCAGCAGCCCCGGACAGGGTGTGTATAGCAATCAGCCCCAGCATTTT,CASSPGQGVYSNQPQHF,TRBD1,TRBV5-1,-,TRBJ1-5
TGTGCCAGCAGCGTTTCGGGGGAAAACATTCAGTACTTC,CASSVSGENIQYF,-,TRBV9,-,TRBJ2-4
TGTGCCAGCTCACCATACCCCAGGACAGGGGAAACTAACTATGGCTACACCTTC,CASSPYPRTGETNYGYTF,TRBD1,TRBV18,-,TRBJ1-2
TGCGCCAGCAGCCTAACACCGGGACTAGATACATCCGAGCAGTACTTC,CASSLTPGLDTSEQYF,TRBD2,TRBV5-1,-,TRBJ2-7
TGCGCCAGCAGCCAACTCCAGGGGAGCCGTTATACGCAGTATTTT,CASSQLQGSRYTQYF,-,TRBV4-3,once,TRBJ2-3
TGTGCCAGCAGCCCCGCCTGGAGGGGAAGTCTCTCCTACGAGCAGTACTTC,CASSPAWRGSLSYEQYF,-,TRBV3-1/TRBV3-2,-,TRBJ2-7
TGTGCCAGCAGCCAAGGTATTTTTGCAGTCAACACTGAAGCTTTCTTT,CASSQGIFAVNTEAFF,-,TRBV3-1/TRBV3-2,-,TRBJ1-1
TGTGCCAGCAGCCCCTCTTACAGGGGCGGCACAGATACGCAGTATTTT,CASSPSYRGGTDTQYF,TRBD1,TRBV11-2,-,TRBJ2-3